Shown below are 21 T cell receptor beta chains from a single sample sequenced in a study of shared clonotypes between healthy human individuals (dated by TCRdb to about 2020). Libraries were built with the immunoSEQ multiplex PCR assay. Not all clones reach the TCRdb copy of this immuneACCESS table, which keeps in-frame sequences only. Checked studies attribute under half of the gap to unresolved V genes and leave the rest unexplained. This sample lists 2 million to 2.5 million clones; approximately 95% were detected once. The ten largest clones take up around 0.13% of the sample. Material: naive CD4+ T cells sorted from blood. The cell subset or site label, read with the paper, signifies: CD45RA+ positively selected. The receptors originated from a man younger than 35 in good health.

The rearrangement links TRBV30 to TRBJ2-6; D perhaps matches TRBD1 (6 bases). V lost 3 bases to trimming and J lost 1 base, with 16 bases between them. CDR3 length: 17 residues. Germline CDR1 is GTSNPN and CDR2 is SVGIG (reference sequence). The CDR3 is CAWSHPVGASGANVLTF. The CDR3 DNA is TGTGCCTGGAGCCATCCCGTGGGGGCTTCTGGGGCCAACGTCCTGACTTTC.

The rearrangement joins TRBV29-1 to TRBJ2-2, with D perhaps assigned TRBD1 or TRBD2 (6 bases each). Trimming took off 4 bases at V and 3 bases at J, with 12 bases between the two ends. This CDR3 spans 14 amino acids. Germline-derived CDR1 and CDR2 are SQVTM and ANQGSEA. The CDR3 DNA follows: TGCAGCGTTGGTGGGGGGCGGGACACCGGGGAGCTGTTTTTT. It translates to CSVGGGRDTGELFF.

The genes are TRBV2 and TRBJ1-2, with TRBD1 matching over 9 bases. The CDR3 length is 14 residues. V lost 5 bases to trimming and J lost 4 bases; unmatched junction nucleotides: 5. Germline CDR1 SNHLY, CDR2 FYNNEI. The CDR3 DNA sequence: TGTGCCAGCAGTCCGGACAGGGGAGGCTATGGCTACACCTTC. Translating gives CASSPDRGGYGYTF.

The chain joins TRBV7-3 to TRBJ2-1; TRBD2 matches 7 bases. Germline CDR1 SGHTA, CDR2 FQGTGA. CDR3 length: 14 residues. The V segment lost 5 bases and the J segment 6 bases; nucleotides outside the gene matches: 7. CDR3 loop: CASSTGTTTNEQFF. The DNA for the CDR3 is TGTGCCAGCAGCACCGGGACTACTACCAATGAGCAGTTCTTC.

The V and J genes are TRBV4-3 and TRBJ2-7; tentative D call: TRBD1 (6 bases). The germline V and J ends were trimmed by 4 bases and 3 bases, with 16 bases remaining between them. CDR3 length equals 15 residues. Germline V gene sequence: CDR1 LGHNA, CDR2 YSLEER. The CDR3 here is CASSLRTGMNYEQYF. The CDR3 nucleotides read TGCGCCAGCAGCCTGAGAACAGGGATGAACTACGAGCAGTACTTC.

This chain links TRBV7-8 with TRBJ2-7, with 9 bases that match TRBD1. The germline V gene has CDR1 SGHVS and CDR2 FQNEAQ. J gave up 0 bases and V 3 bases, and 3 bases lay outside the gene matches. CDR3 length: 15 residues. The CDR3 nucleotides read TGTGCCAGCAGCTTTGGGACAGGGAGCTCCTACGAGCAGTACTTC. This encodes CASSFGTGSSYEQYF. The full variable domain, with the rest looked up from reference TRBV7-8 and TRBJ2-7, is GAGVSQSPRYKVAKRGQDVALRCDPISGHVSLFWYQQALGQGPEFLTYFQNEAQLDKSGLPSDRFFAERPEGSVSTLKIQRTQQEDSAVYLCASSFGTGSSYEQYFGPGTRLTVT.

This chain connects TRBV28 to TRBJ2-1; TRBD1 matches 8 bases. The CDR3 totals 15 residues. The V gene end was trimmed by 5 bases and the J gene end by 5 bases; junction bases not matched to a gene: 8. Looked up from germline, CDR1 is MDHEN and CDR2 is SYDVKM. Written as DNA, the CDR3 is TGTGCCAGCAGTCCAGGGGGCTTTAGGGACAATGAGCAGTTCTTC. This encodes CASSPGGFRDNEQFF.

The CDR3 here is CAISEHEGGDTQYF. The CDR3 nucleotides read TGTGCCATCAGTGAGCATGAGGGGGGAGATACGCAGTATTTT. This chain uses TRBV10-3 with TRBJ2-3; either TRBD1 or TRBD2 may supply D (6 bases each). Germline V gene lookup returns CDR1 ENHRY and CDR2 SYGVKD. The CDR3 covers 14 residues. Trimming removed 2 bases from V and 5 bases from J, with 11 bases in between.

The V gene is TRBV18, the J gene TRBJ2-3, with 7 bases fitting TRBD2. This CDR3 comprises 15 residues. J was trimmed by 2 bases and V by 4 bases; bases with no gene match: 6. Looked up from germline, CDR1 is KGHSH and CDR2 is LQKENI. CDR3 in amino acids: CASSQPSGPTDTQYF. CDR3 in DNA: TGTGCCAGCTCACAACCTAGCGGACCCACAGATACGCAGTATTTT.

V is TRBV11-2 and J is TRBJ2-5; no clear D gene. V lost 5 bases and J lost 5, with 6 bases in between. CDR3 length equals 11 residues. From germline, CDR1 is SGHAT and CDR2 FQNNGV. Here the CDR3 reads CASSRVETQYF. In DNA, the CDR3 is TGTGCCAGCAGCCGCGTGGAGACCCAGTACTTC.

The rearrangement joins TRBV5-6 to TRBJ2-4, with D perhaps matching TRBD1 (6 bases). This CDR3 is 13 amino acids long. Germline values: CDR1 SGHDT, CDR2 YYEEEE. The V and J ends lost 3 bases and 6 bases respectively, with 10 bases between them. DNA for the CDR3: TGTGCCAGCAGCTCGGACAGAGGAAACATTCAGTACTTC. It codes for CASSSDRGNIQYF.

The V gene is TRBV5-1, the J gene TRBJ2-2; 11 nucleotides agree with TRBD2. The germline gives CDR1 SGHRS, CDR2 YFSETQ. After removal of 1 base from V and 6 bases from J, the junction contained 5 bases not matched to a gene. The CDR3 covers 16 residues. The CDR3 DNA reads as TGCGCCAGCAGCTTGACTAGCGGGAGTAACCCCGGGGAGCTGTTTTTT. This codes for CASSLTSGSNPGELFF.

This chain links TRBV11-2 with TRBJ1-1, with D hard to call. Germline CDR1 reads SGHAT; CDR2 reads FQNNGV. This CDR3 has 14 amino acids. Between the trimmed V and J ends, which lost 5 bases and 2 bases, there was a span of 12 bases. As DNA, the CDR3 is TGTGCCAGCAGCCTTGACTGGGCAAACACTGAAGCTTTCTTT. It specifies CASSLDWANTEAFF. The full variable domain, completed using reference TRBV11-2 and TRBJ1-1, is EAGVAQSPRYKIIEKRQSVAFWCNPISGHATLYWYQQILGQGPKLLIQFQNNGVVDDSQLPKDRFSAERLKGVDSTLKIQPAKLEDSAVYLCASSLDWANTEAFFGQGTRLTVV.

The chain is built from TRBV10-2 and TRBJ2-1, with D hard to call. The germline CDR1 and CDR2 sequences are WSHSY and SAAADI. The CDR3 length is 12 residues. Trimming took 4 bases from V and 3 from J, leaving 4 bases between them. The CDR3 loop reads CASSGNYNEQFF. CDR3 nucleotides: TGCGCCAGCAGTGGAAACTACAATGAGCAGTTCTTC.

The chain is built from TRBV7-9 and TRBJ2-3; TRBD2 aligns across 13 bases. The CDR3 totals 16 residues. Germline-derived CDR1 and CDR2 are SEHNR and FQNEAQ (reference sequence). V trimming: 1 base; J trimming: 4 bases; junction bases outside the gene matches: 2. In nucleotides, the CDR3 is TGTGCCAGCAGCTTAGGGACTAGCGGGAGTGCAGATACGCAGTATTTT. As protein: CASSLGTSGSADTQYF.

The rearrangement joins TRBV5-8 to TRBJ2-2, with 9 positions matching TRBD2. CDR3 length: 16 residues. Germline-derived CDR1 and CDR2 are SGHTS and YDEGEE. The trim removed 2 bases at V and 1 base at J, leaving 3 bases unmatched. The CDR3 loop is CASSLGLAMNTGELFF. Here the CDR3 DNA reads TGTGCCAGCAGCTTAGGACTAGCGATGAACACCGGGGAGCTGTTTTTT.

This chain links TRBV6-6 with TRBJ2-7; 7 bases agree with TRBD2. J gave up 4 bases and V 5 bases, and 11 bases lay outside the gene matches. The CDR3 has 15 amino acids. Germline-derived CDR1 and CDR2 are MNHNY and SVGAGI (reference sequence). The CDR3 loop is CASSGTTVGEYEQYF. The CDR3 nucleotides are TGTGCCAGCAGTGGGACTACCGTTGGGGAATACGAGCAGTACTTC.

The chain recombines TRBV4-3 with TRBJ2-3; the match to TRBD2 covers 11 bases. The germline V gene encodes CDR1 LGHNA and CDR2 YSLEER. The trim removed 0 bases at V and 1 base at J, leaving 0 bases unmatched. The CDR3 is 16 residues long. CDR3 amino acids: CASSQETSGGTDTQYF. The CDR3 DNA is TGCGCCAGCAGCCAAGAGACTAGCGGGGGCACAGATACGCAGTATTTT.

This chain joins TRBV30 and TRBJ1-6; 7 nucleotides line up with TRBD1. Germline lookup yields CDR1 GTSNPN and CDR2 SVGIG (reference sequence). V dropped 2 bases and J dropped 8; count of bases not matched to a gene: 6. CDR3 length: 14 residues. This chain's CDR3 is CAWSTGTVDSPLHF. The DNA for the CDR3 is TGTGCCTGGAGTACCGGGACAGTGGATTCACCCCTCCACTTT.

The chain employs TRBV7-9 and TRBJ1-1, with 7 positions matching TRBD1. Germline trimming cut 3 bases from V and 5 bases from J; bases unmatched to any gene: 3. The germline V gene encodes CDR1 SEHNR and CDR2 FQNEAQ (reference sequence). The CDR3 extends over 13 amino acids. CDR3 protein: CASSLNRGTEAFF. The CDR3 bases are TGTGCCAGCAGCTTGAACAGGGGAACTGAAGCTTTCTTT.

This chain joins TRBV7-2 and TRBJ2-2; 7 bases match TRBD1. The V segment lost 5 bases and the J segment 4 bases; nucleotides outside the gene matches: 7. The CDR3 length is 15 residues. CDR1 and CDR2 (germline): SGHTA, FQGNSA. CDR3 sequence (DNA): TGTGCCAGCAGCACCAGGACAGGATTCACCGGGGAGCTGTTTTTT. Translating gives CASSTRTGFTGELFF.